This passage covers 10 T cell receptor beta chains from one sample sequenced in a study of response to subunit inactivated influenza vaccine. TCRdb processed the RT-PCR reads anew with MiXCR; each CDR3 protein has one entry. This table holds under 550,000 distinct CDR3 sequences, around 8% found once. The sequenced sample was PBMCs from blood, obtained roughly 24 months after vaccination. These receptor sequences come from a man aged 50 to 75 who received an inactivated influenza vaccine.

This clonotype was recorded many times. The chain joins TRBV12-3 or TRBV12-4 to TRBJ2-3, with a possible D match to TRBD2 (5 bases). V lost 5 bases and J lost 6, with 15 bases in between. This CDR3 is 14 amino acids long. Here the CDR3 reads CASSPRTLQDTQYF. Here the CDR3 DNA reads TGTGCCAGCAGTCCAAGGACTCTCCAGGATACGCAGTATTTT.

This clonotype was seen ten or more times. The chain uses TRBV28 and TRBJ2-5, with D unclear. Germline loops: CDR1 MDHEN, CDR2 SYDVKM. The CDR3 has 11 amino acids. With 8 bases removed from V and 5 bases from J, the gap between germline ends came to 9 bases. CDR3 in amino acids: CASSLIETQYF. The CDR3 bases are TGTGCCAGCTCACTTATCGAGACCCAGTACTTC.

The chain has TRBV4-3 and TRBJ2-7; D ambiguous. V was pared by 3 bases and J by 1 base, with 13 bases between. CDR1 and CDR2 (germline): LGHNA, YSLEER. CDR3 length: 15 amino acids. The CDR3 sequence: CASSHGTSRSYEQYF. DNA for the CDR3: TGCGCCAGCAGCCATGGAACCTCCAGATCCTACGAGCAGTACTTC.

The genes are TRBV27 and TRBJ2-1, with 10 bases that match TRBD2. CDR3 length equals 15 residues. Trimming took 6 bases from V and 5 from J; bases not matched to a gene: 7. Germline loops: CDR1 MNHEY, CDR2 SMNVEV (reference sequence). The CDR3 DNA follows: TGTGCCAGCAGGCCTCTAGCGGGAGACCACAATGAGCAGTTCTTC. Its translation is CASRPLAGDHNEQFF.

In this sample, this clonotype turned up many times. The V and J genes are TRBV5-5 and TRBJ2-3, with a tentative D call TRBD2 (6 bases). Germline values: CDR1 SGHKS, CDR2 YYEKEE (reference sequence). This CDR3 is built from 15 residues. Trimming left V 4 bases short and J 7 bases short, with 19 bases between. The CDR3 DNA reads as TGTGCCAGCAGCCCAACCAGGAGCGGCGGGAATACGCAGTATTTT. The encoded protein is CASSPTRSGGNTQYF.

The gene calls are TRBV28 and TRBJ2-1, with TRBD2 matching 8 bases. This CDR3 has 15 amino acids. The V and J ends lost 7 bases and 3 bases, in that order; junction bases with no gene match: 8. From germline, CDR1 is MDHEN and CDR2 SYDVKM. In DNA, the CDR3 is TGTGCCAGCATCACGGGGGGGGCCGACTACAATGAGCAGTTCTTC. Translation gives CASITGGADYNEQFF.

V usage is TRBV10-3 and J usage is TRBJ2-5, with 12 bases fitting TRBD2. The V segment lost 3 bases and the J segment 4 bases; nucleotides outside the gene matches: 15. The CDR3 has 19 amino acids. CDR1 is ENHRY, CDR2 SYGVKD, per germline. CDR3 protein: CAISDRPGTSGRTGETQYF. The DNA of the CDR3 is TGTGCCATCAGTGACCGCCCCGGGACTAGCGGGCGGACTGGAGAGACCCAGTACTTC.

V is TRBV5-1 and J is TRBJ2-6; 10 nucleotides match TRBD1. From germline, CDR1 is SGHRS and CDR2 YFSETQ. Unmatched junction bases numbered 14, after V lost 4 bases and J lost 1 base. The CDR3 runs 20 residues. CDR3 region: CASSPPKGQGLPSGANVLTF. CDR3 coding DNA: TGCGCCAGCAGCCCCCCGAAGGGACAGGGGTTACCGTCTGGGGCCAACGTCCTGACTTTC.

In this sample, this clonotype turned up many times. J is TRBJ2-1 and V is TRBV29-1, with 7 positions matching TRBD1. CDR3 length: 13 amino acids. V lost 4 bases to trimming and J lost 5 bases; unmatched junction nucleotides: 5. Germline-derived CDR1 and CDR2 are SQVTM and ANQGSEA. CDR3 amino acids: CSVGQGLDNEQFF. The CDR3 coding sequence is TGCAGCGTTGGACAGGGATTAGACAATGAGCAGTTCTTC.

The CDR3 loop is CASSPGTASAFF. DNA for the CDR3: TGTGCCAGCAGTCCCGGGACAGCCAGCGCTTTCTTT. The genes are TRBV28 and TRBJ1-1; 7 bases agree with TRBD1. V trimming: 5 bases; J trimming: 11 bases; junction bases outside the gene matches: 8. The CDR3 contains 12 residues. In germline, CDR1 is MDHEN, CDR2 SYDVKM.